This TCR beta chain was captured by sequencing in a study of T cell responses to AZD1222 COVID-19 vaccine. Study information: Analyses pooled second doses at about 4 or about 12 weeks.

Data came from immunoSEQ multiplex PCR; TCRdb stores just in-frame clones and leaves some out. The sample has roughly 110,000 clones; about 90% are singletons. As regards this clone: The antigen is unknown.

The study's findings and limits: Every sample of the repertoires postdated the peak T cell response. Targeting of unmutated variant regions was reportedly seen in nearly half of spike-specific TCRs.

Trimming pared 4 bases from V and 2 bases from J, leaving 12 bases between. Looked up from germline, CDR1 is LNHNV and CDR2 is YYDKDF (reference sequence). CDR3 length: 14 residues. The V gene is TRBV15, the J gene TRBJ2-7, with D perhaps matching TRBD1 (6 bases). This specimen was peripheral blood, taken on day 0 of AZD1222 vaccination. The TCR was taken from an adult in good health. CDR3 region: CATSTKTGPYEQYF. The CDR3 DNA reads as TGTGCCACCAGCACAAAGACAGGACCCTACGAGCAGTACTTC.